The sequence of this TCR beta chain was determined in a study of cytomegalovirus exposure and HLA in healthy donors. Whole-study findings and limits: The study assumed roughly uniform donor sequencing depth for presence/absence analyses. About 87% or about 30% of the time was how often most TCR beta V segments were productive, according to an earlier analysis. In vitro data verified a few CMV-associated chains as specific for CMV antigens.

60 Vbeta and 13 Jbeta primers were used in PCR. Here immunoSEQ multiplex PCR was the method, and the copy in TCRdb shows in-frame clones only, minus some. This sample carries about 99,000 clones, approximately 78% of them seen once, and the ten largest clones take roughly 1.8%. Healthy people donating bone marrow made up the donors. V lost 6 bases and J lost 7, with 18 bases in between. This CDR3 has 14 amino acids. Germline lookup yields CDR1 MNHNS and CDR2 SASEGT. About this clone: Its matching antigen is unknown.

The specimen was PBMCs. The genes are TRBV6-1 and TRBJ1-2; D gene ambiguous. The receptor was derived from a woman in her thirties or forties in good health and CMV-seronegative. This CDR3 reads CASSSRRTRGGYTF. The CDR3 bases are TGTGCCAGCAGCTCTAGGCGGACTCGGGGTGGCTACACCTTC.